The T cell receptor beta chain under discussion was sequenced for a study of blood T cell repertoires in COVID-19. Here immunoSEQ multiplex PCR was the method, and the copy in TCRdb shows in-frame clones only, minus some. The sample lists under 300,000 clones, roughly 90% seen once, with about 5.9% in the top ten. Sequenced sample: peripheral blood. The origin of this receptor is a man aged 60-69 years with acute or convalescent COVID-19.

CDR3 sequence: CASSSLQVRPHNEQFF. The CDR3 nucleotides are TGTGCCAGCAGCTCCTTACAGGTCCGTCCCCACAATGAGCAGTTCTTC. The V call is TRBV5-8, the J call TRBJ2-1; D possibly corresponds to TRBD1 (5 bases). The CDR3 runs to 16 residues. CDR1 SGHTS and CDR2 YDEGEE come from the germline V gene. V was cut by 3 bases and J by 5 bases, with 18 bases left in between.